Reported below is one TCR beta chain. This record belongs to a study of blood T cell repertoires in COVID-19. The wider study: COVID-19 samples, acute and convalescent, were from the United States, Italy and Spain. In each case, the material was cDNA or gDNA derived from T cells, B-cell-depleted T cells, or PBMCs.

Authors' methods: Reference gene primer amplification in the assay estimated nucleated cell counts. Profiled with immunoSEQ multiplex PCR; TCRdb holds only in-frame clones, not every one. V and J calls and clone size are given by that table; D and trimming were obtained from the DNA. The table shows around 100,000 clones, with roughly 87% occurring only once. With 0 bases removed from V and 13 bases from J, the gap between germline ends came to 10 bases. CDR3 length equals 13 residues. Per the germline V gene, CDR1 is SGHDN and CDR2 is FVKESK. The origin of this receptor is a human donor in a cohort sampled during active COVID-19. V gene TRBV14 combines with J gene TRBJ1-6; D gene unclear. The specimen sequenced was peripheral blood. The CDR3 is CASSQDLAGPLHF. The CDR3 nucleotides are TGTGCCAGCAGCCAAGATCTAGCGGGGCCCCTCCACTTT.